The next 29 T cell receptor beta chains were all read from a single sample in a study of technical replicates of blood from several donors. Profiling relied on immunoSEQ multiplex PCR, and the TCRdb table lists in-frame clones only, not all of them. Among approximately 73,000 clones, 93% were seen once, and the ten largest hold roughly 0.25%. The source material was T cells isolated from PBMCs. Receptor source: a human donor in good health.

The V call is TRBV29-1, the J call TRBJ1-5; 9 bases align to TRBD1. The trim removed 6 bases at V and 3 bases at J, leaving 9 bases unmatched. The CDR3 is 15 amino acids. Germline V gene sequence: CDR1 SQVTM, CDR2 ANQGSEA. CDR3 residues: CSVGQGQGLNQPQHF. In DNA, the CDR3 is TGCAGCGTGGGCCAGGGACAGGGACTCAATCAGCCCCAGCATTTT.

This chain links TRBV2 with TRBJ2-3, with D unclear. The CDR3 contains 13 residues. CDR1 is SNHLY, CDR2 FYNNEI, per germline. The V end lost 3 bases, the J end lost 2 bases, and 6 bases lay between the germline ends. The CDR3 DNA reads TGTGCCAGCAGTGAGGGCACCACAGATACGCAGTATTTT. Protein: CASSEGTTDTQYF.

The chain uses TRBV12-2 and TRBJ1-2. TRBV12-2 is termed a pseudogene. The CDR3 consists of 18 residues. The CDR3 loop is CASRLVQEAAGCNYGYTF. The CDR3 region has the DNA TGTGCAAGTCGCTTAGTTCAGGAAGCGGCCGGTTGTAACTATGGCTACACCTTC.

The chain combines TRBV5-1 with TRBJ1-6, with unresolved D. The germline V gene encodes CDR1 SGHRS and CDR2 YFSETQ. The germline V and J ends were trimmed by 4 bases and 8 bases, with 16 bases remaining between them. The CDR3 spans 15 residues. CDR3 bases: TGCGCCAGCAGCCCGATGAATCCACGAGATTCACCCCTCCACTTT. Its translation: CASSPMNPRDSPLHF.

V and J are TRBV5-1 and TRBJ2-7; D remains ambiguous. V lost 0 bases and J lost 0, with 7 bases in between. Germline CDR1 and CDR2: SGHRS and YFSETQ. CDR3 length: 14 residues. As DNA, the CDR3 is TGCGCCAGCAGCTTGGCCCCGAGCTCCTACGAGCAGTACTTC. Protein product: CASSLAPSSYEQYF.

This chain connects TRBV9 to TRBJ2-2; 9 bases are shared with TRBD2. Germline CDR1 SGDLS, CDR2 YYNGEE. Losses at the gene ends were 3 bases for V and 7 bases for J; bases not matched to a gene: 7. There are 15 residues in the CDR3. Written as DNA, the CDR3 is TGTGCCAGCAGCGCCTTAGCGGGAGTTAGCGGGGAGCTGTTTTTT. It yields the protein CASSALAGVSGELFF. The full variable domain, in which reference TRBV9 and TRBJ2-2 provide the parts outside the CDR3, is DSGVTQTPKHLITATGQRVTLRCSPRSGDLSVYWYQQSLDQGLQFLIQYYNGEERAKGNILERFSAQQFPDLHSELNLSSLELGDSALYFCASSALAGVSGELFFGEGSRLTVL.

The V call is TRBV9, the J call TRBJ2-5; TRBD2 matches 10 bases. This CDR3 is 16 amino acids long. Germline CDR1 and CDR2: SGDLS and YYNGEE. Trimming at V came to 3 bases and at J to 1 base, leaving 6 bases not matched to a gene. The CDR3 DNA sequence: TGTGCCAGCAGCGCGGGGAGCGGGGGGGCCCAAGAGACCCAGTACTTC. Translation gives CASSAGSGGAQETQYF.

The CDR3 loop is CASSLSRTGELFF. The DNA for the CDR3 is TGTGCCAGCAGCTTGAGCCGTACCGGGGAGCTGTTTTTT. The chain employs TRBV11-2 and TRBJ2-2; D not resolved. V lost 3 bases to trimming and J lost 5 bases, with 7 bases between them. The length of the CDR3 is 13 residues. CDR1 and CDR2 (germline): SGHAT, FQNNGV.

The DNA of the CDR3 is TGTGCCAGCAGGTCGACTAGCGGTAGGCAAGAGACCCAGTACTTC. It is translated as CASRSTSGRQETQYF. The chain recombines TRBV2 with TRBJ2-5; 9 bases are a match to TRBD2. Germline-derived CDR1 and CDR2 are SNHLY and FYNNEI. There are 15 residues in the CDR3. The J segment lost 2 bases and the V segment lost 6 bases, leaving 7 bases of the junction unmatched.

V is TRBV28 and J is TRBJ1-5, with 9 bases lining up with TRBD1. Per the germline V gene, CDR1 is MDHEN and CDR2 is SYDVKM. The CDR3 covers 18 residues. J was trimmed by 4 bases and V by 2 bases; bases with no gene match: 12. CDR3 DNA: TGTGCCAGCAGTTTAAACCCGGGACAGGGAGAGGGAAATCAGCCCCAGCATTTT. Translated, it gives CASSLNPGQGEGNQPQHF.

The chain recombines TRBV7-2 with TRBJ2-7; D gene ambiguous. V dropped 5 bases and J dropped 4 bases, with 9 bases sitting between them. The CDR3 length is 12 residues. The germline gives CDR1 SGHTA, CDR2 FQGNSA. Here the CDR3 DNA reads TGTGCCAGCAGCGAACTTTTATACGAGCAGTACTTC. Translation: CASSELLYEQYF.

The chain combines TRBV6-5 with TRBJ1-5; weak D call: TRBD1 (6 bases). This CDR3 region has 13 residues. Germline V gives CDR1 MNHEY, CDR2 SVGAGI. Trimming removed 5 bases at V and 7 bases at J, with 12 bases between. The CDR3 DNA is TGTGCCAGCAGTCTAACTGACAGGCAGCCCCAGCATTTT. Its translation is CASSLTDRQPQHF.

The rearrangement joins TRBV11-2 to TRBJ1-5; D unresolved. CDR3 length equals 12 residues. V was cut by 5 bases and J by 4 bases, with 6 bases left in between. Germline assignment: CDR1 SGHAT and CDR2 FQNNGV. The CDR3 loop is CASSHRNQPQHF. The CDR3 nucleotides read TGTGCCAGCAGCCACAGAAATCAGCCCCAGCATTTT.

In its sample, this clone was seen a few times. V and J are TRBV6-5 and TRBJ1-1; 9 bases line up with TRBD1. Germline V lookup: CDR1 MNHEY, CDR2 SVGAGI. After removal of 6 bases from V and 1 base from J, the junction contained 3 bases not matched to a gene. The CDR3 consists of 14 residues. The CDR3 DNA sequence: TGTGCCAGCAGAGACAGGGGGGAGAACACTGAAGCTTTCTTT. Amino acid sequence: CASRDRGENTEAFF.

This chain uses TRBV6-5 with TRBJ1-1; D might be TRBD1 (5 bases). The CDR3 is 15 amino acids. Germline assignment: CDR1 MNHEY and CDR2 SVGAGI. Trimming pared 5 bases from V and 0 bases from J, leaving 13 bases between. The CDR3 reads CASSPGGLMNTEAFF. The CDR3 nucleotides are TGTGCCAGCAGTCCCGGGGGGTTGATGAACACTGAAGCTTTCTTT.

The chain has TRBV6-5 and TRBJ2-1, with D perhaps matching TRBD1 (5 bases). The CDR3 spans 12 residues. Germline CDR1 and CDR2: MNHEY and SVGAGI. Trimming left V 6 bases short and J 8 bases short, with 11 bases between. The CDR3 reads CASRGLRDEQFF. CDR3 bases: TGTGCCAGCAGGGGGCTTAGGGATGAGCAGTTCTTC.

For this clone: A read error may produce the germline difference seen at one junction end. The DNA for the CDR3 is TGCGCCAGCACCCAAGTTAGGGGAGGAAAGACTGAAGCTTTCTTT. This gives the protein CASTQVRGGKTEAFF. The chain carries TRBV4-1 and TRBJ1-1; a possible D gene is TRBD1 (5 bases). Germline V CDR1 and CDR2: MGHRA, YSYEKL. The CDR3 length is 15 residues.

The CDR3 spells CASSLWEPQYF. The DNA for the CDR3 is TGTGCCAGCAGCTTGTGGGAGCCCCAGTACTTC. The rearrangement uses TRBV5-8 and TRBJ2-5; TRBD2 might be the D (5 bases). V was clipped by 1 base and J by 9 bases, with 7 bases between them. The CDR3 totals 11 residues. Germline CDR1 reads SGHTS; CDR2 reads YDEGEE. Complete variable domain (other parts from reference TRBV5-8 and TRBJ2-5): EAGVTQSPTHLIKTRGQQATLRCSPISGHTSVYWYQQALGLGLQFLLWYDEGEERNRGNFPPRFSGRQFPNYSSELNVNALELEDSALYLCASSLWEPQYFGPGTRLLVL.

The rearrangement links TRBV5-1 to TRBJ1-1; tentatively, D is TRBD1 (6 bases). Trimming took off 1 base at V and 0 bases at J, with 10 bases between the two ends. The CDR3 contains 15 residues. Germline V CDR1 and CDR2: SGHRS, YFSETQ. The CDR3 spells CASSLLPGVNTEAFF. The CDR3 DNA is TGCGCCAGCAGCTTGTTGCCAGGGGTGAACACTGAAGCTTTCTTT.

The chain couples TRBV29-1 to TRBJ2-1; the match to TRBD2 covers 8 bases. With V trimmed by 2 bases and J by 2 bases, 2 bases remained unmatched. Germline-derived CDR1 and CDR2 are SQVTM and ANQGSEA. The CDR3 length is 14 residues. The CDR3 DNA sequence: TGCAGCGTTGAAAGGCGGGAGGCCTACAATGAGCAGTTCTTC. This encodes CSVERREAYNEQFF.

The J gene is TRBJ2-5, the V gene TRBV5-1; D is perhaps TRBD1 (6 bases). The germline gives CDR1 SGHRS, CDR2 YFSETQ. The CDR3 covers 14 residues. The V gene lost 4 bases and the J gene lost 5 bases, with 15 bases spanning the gap. The DNA of the CDR3 is TGCGCCAGCAGCCTTTACAGGGCCAGGGAGACCCAGTACTTC. Translated: CASSLYRARETQYF. Together with reference TRBV5-1 and TRBJ2-5, the CDR3 gives the full variable domain: KAGVTQTPRYLIKTRGQQVTLSCSPISGHRSVSWYQQTPGQGLQFLFEYFSETQRNKGNFPGRFSGRQFSNSRSEMNVSTLELGDSALYLCASSLYRARETQYFGPGTRLLVL.

The chain uses TRBV5-1 and TRBJ2-5; D gene unclear. This CDR3 region has 13 residues. The V gene lost 4 bases and the J gene lost 1 base, with 8 bases spanning the gap. CDR1 and CDR2 from the germline V gene are SGHRS and YFSETQ. The CDR3 sequence: CASSVPPQETQYF. DNA for the CDR3: TGCGCCAGCAGCGTCCCTCCCCAAGAGACCCAGTACTTC. Supplemented by reference TRBV5-1 and TRBJ2-5, the full variable domain reads KAGVTQTPRYLIKTRGQQVTLSCSPISGHRSVSWYQQTPGQGLQFLFEYFSETQRNKGNFPGRFSGRQFSNSRSEMNVSTLELGDSALYLCASSVPPQETQYFGPGTRLLVL.

The chain has TRBV6-1 and TRBJ1-6, with D perhaps TRBD1 (6 bases). V lost 6 bases to trimming and J lost 7 bases, with 16 bases between them. This CDR3 spans 15 amino acids. Germline CDR1 reads MNHNS; CDR2 reads SASEGT. Written as DNA, the CDR3 is TGTGCCAGCAGAGACCGACAGGTCTTCAATTCACCCCTCCACTTT. Its protein is CASRDRQVFNSPLHF.

V usage is TRBV7-7 and J usage is TRBJ2-2; D may be TRBD1 (7 bases). Trimming pared 5 bases from V and 6 bases from J, leaving 10 bases between. This CDR3 contains 13 residues. CDR1 SSHAT and CDR2 FNYEAQ come from the germline V gene (reference sequence). The DNA of the CDR3 is TGTGCCAGCAGCCAGGGGGGTCCCGGGGAGCTGTTTTTT. The encoded protein is CASSQGGPGELFF.

V is TRBV6-5 and J is TRBJ2-7, with D possibly TRBD2 on 6 matching bases. V was pared by 4 bases and J by 3 bases, with 10 bases between. The CDR3 is made up of 13 amino acids. The germline V gene has CDR1 MNHEY and CDR2 SVGAGI. In DNA, the CDR3 is TGTGCCAGCAGTTTGGGGACTCGCTACGAGCAGTACTTC. This codes for CASSLGTRYEQYF.

The chain employs TRBV19 and TRBJ2-7, with no clear D. There are 14 residues in the CDR3. From germline, CDR1 is LNHDA and CDR2 SQIVND (reference sequence). With 6 bases removed from V and 0 bases from J, the gap between germline ends came to 12 bases. CDR3 loop: CASSRHPSSYEQYF. In DNA, the CDR3 is TGTGCCAGTAGCCGACATCCGAGCTCCTACGAGCAGTACTTC.

The rearrangement joins TRBV13 to TRBJ2-5; 7 bases match TRBD2. The length of the CDR3 is 15 residues. V shed 1 base and J 5 bases; nucleotides not matched to a gene: 7. Germline CDR1 reads PRHDT; CDR2 reads FYEKMQ (reference sequence). CDR3 sequence: CASSLASGGTETQYF. CDR3 DNA: TGTGCCAGCAGCTTAGCTAGCGGAGGGACGGAGACCCAGTACTTC. Looking up the rest from reference TRBV13 and TRBJ2-5 gives the full variable domain: AAGVIQSPRHLIKEKRETATLKCYPIPRHDTVYWYQQGPGQDPQFLISFYEKMQSDKGSIPDRFSAQQFSDYHSELNMSSLELGDSALYFCASSLASGGTETQYFGPGTRLLVL.

J is TRBJ2-2 and V is TRBV9; 8 bases agree with TRBD1. V gave up 3 bases and J gave up 1 base; unmatched junction bases: 5. CDR1 SGDLS and CDR2 YYNGEE come from the germline V gene. The length of the CDR3 is 16 residues. The CDR3 DNA follows: TGTGCCAGCAGCGGTCGGACAGGGTTGAACACCGGGGAGCTGTTTTTT. It translates to CASSGRTGLNTGELFF.

This chain links TRBV7-9 with TRBJ1-1; D not certain. V gave up 1 base and J gave up 1 base, with 7 bases separating them. This CDR3 is 14 amino acids long. Germline V lookup: CDR1 SEHNR, CDR2 FQNEAQ (reference sequence). The CDR3 bases are TGTGCCAGCAGCTTAGAACTCCCGAACACTGAAGCTTTCTTT. It is translated as CASSLELPNTEAFF.